This entry features one TCR beta chain sequence. Germline CDR1 and CDR2: DFQATT and SNEGSKA (reference sequence). The CDR3 covers 14 residues. The data derive from a study of monozygotic twins with inflammatory bowel disease. With the 5' RACE reads reprocessed, TCRdb shows one record per CDR3 protein and no DNA. This repertoire includes 350,000 to 400,000 distinct CDR3 sequences. The chain employs TRBV20-1 and TRBJ2-1; TCRdb picks TRBD1, but there is no DNA to check that call. The sample comprised blood. The receptor comes from a human donor with ulcerative colitis or Crohn's disease, or a healthy co-twin of an affected twin (not recorded which). Here the CDR3 reads CSASGGTTYNEQFF.